Listed below are T cell receptor beta chains from one sample, sequenced in a study of blood T cell repertoires in COVID-19. Libraries were prepared by immunoSEQ multiplex PCR; TCRdb keeps only in-frame clonotypes and omits some of them. Of approximately 90,000 clones listed, over 65% are singletons. Material: peripheral blood. Receptors originate from a human donor in a cohort sampled during active COVID-19. Each CDR3 is given with its conserved first and last residue. The D gene is left open where the match is weak. Only some rows state a clone size, as once, few, many or a class for expanded clones.

size: NA; J: TRBJ2-1; V: TRBV3-1/TRBV3-2; D: TRBD2; CDR3: CASSRRLTGTSGFNEQFF; DNA: TGTGCCAGCAGCCGAAGACTTACCGGGACTAGCGGTTTTAATGAGCAGTTCTTC
size: few; J: TRBJ1-1; V: TRBV5-4; D: NA; CDR3: CASRPAGGTEAFF; DNA: TGTGCCAGCAGGCCGGCGGGGGGGACTGAAGCTTTCTTT
size: NA; J: TRBJ1-2; V: TRBV2; D: TRBD1; CDR3: CASSLRGQGYGYTF; DNA: TGTGCCAGCAGTTTAAGGGGGCAAGGGTATGGCTACACCTTC
size: NA; J: TRBJ2-6; V: TRBV5-4; D: TRBD1; CDR3: CASSFSGTGPSGANVLTF; DNA: TGTGCCAGCAGCTTCTCAGGGACAGGCCCCTCTGGGGCCAACGTCCTGACTTTC
size: NA; J: TRBJ2-3; V: TRBV18; D: TRBD2; CDR3: CASSPLTSGSTDTQYF; DNA: TGTGCCAGCTCACCACTTACTAGCGGGAGCACAGATACGCAGTATTTT
size: NA; J: TRBJ2-2; V: TRBV24-1; D: NA; CDR3: CATSDRRDTLTGELFF; DNA: TGTGCCACCAGTGACCGCCGGGACACGCTCACCGGGGAGCTGTTTTTT
size: NA; J: TRBJ2-2; V: TRBV6-1; D: NA; CDR3: CASSEELALANTGELFF; DNA: TGTGCCAGCAGTGAAGAGCTAGCGCTCGCGAACACCGGGGAGCTGTTTTTT
size: NA; J: TRBJ2-7; V: TRBV28; D: NA; CDR3: CASSLAMQARYEQYF; DNA: TGTGCCAGCAGTTTAGCGATGCAGGCCCGCTACGAGCAGTACTTC
size: NA; J: TRBJ2-3; V: TRBV28; D: TRBD2; CDR3: CASSPLTSGRAASTDTQYF; DNA: TGTGCCAGCAGTCCTCTCACTAGCGGGAGGGCAGCTAGCACAGATACGCAGTATTTT
size: NA; J: TRBJ2-5; V: TRBV19; D: NA; CDR3: CASSIGATQYF; DNA: TGTGCCAGTAGTATAGGAGCGACCCAGTACTTC
size: NA; J: TRBJ2-2; V: TRBV19; D: NA; CDR3: CASTVSGGGELFF; DNA: TGTGCCAGTACTGTGAGCGGAGGAGGGGAGCTGTTTTTT
size: NA; J: TRBJ1-1; V: TRBV7-9; D: NA; CDR3: CASSFPKEVGTEAFF; DNA: TGTGCCAGCAGCTTCCCCAAAGAGGTTGGGACTGAAGCTTTCTTT
size: few; J: TRBJ2-7; V: TRBV27; D: TRBD1; CDR3: CASSLGQGARYEQYF; DNA: TGTGCCAGCAGTTTGGGACAGGGGGCTCGGTACGAGCAGTACTTC
size: NA; J: TRBJ1-6; V: TRBV6-6; D: NA; CDR3: CASSFGGVDSPLHF; DNA: TGTGCCAGCAGCTTCGGGGGGGTGGATTCACCCCTCCACTTT
size: NA; J: TRBJ2-1; V: TRBV11-3; D: TRBD2; CDR3: CASSYSGSFGNEQFF; DNA: TGTGCCAGCAGCTATAGCGGGAGCTTTGGCAATGAGCAGTTCTTC
size: once; J: TRBJ1-4; V: TRBV9; D: NA; CDR3: CASSPRVGEAELFF; DNA: TGTGCCAGCAGCCCACGGGTGGGGGAGGCAGAACTGTTTTTT
size: NA; J: TRBJ2-1; V: TRBV4-2; D: TRBD2; CDR3: CASRTTGTSWDEQFF; DNA: TGTGCCAGCAGAACGACCGGGACTAGCTGGGATGAGCAGTTCTTC
size: NA; J: TRBJ2-7; V: TRBV7-2; D: TRBD2; CDR3: CASSLNGGYEQYF; DNA: TGTGCCAGCAGCTTAAACGGGGGGTACGAGCAGTACTTC
size: NA; J: TRBJ1-2; V: TRBV2; D: NA; CDR3: CASKQGPNYGYTF; DNA: TGTGCCAGCAAGCAGGGTCCTAACTATGGCTACACCTTC
size: NA; J: TRBJ2-5; V: TRBV5-6; D: NA; CDR3: CARSREKETQYF; DNA: TGTGCCAGAAGCCGAGAAAAAGAGACCCAGTACTTC
size: NA; J: TRBJ2-1; V: TRBV11-2; D: TRBD1; CDR3: CASSLYQGASEQFF; DNA: TGTGCCAGCAGCTTATACCAGGGGGCGAGTGAGCAGTTCTTC
size: NA; J: TRBJ2-2; V: TRBV5-1; D: TRBD2; CDR3: CASRVTGAGAGELFF; DNA: TGCGCCAGCAGAGTCACCGGGGCGGGGGCCGGGGAGCTGTTTTTT
size: NA; J: TRBJ2-2; V: TRBV7-3; D: NA; CDR3: CASSLTLAEGPWTGELFF; DNA: TGTGCCAGCAGCTTAACGCTCGCGGAGGGACCGTGGACCGGGGAGCTGTTTTTT
size: NA; J: TRBJ2-3; V: TRBV7-8; D: NA; CDR3: CASSPDEEQYF; DNA: TGTGCCAGCAGCCCCGACGAGGAGCAGTATTTT
size: NA; J: TRBJ1-6; V: TRBV28; D: NA; CDR3: CASSFPPTVSPLHF; DNA: TGTGCCAGCAGTTTCCCCCCCACTGTTTCACCCCTCCACTTT
size: NA; J: TRBJ2-1; V: TRBV7-2; D: TRBD1; CDR3: CASSLRGRQANEQFF; DNA: TGTGCCAGCAGCTTAAGGGGGCGACAAGCCAATGAGCAGTTCTTC
size: NA; J: TRBJ1-6; V: TRBV9; D: NA; CDR3: CASSVGRGSYNSPLHF; DNA: TGTGCCAGCAGCGTAGGTCGGGGCTCCTATAATTCACCCCTCCACTTT
size: NA; J: TRBJ2-2; V: TRBV9; D: TRBD1; CDR3: CASSVARAGGTGELFF; DNA: TGTGCCAGCAGCGTAGCAAGGGCAGGGGGTACCGGGGAGCTGTTTTTT
size: NA; J: TRBJ2-5; V: TRBV29-1; D: NA; CDR3: CSGARYGETQYF; DNA: TGCAGCGGAGCCAGGTATGGAGAGACCCAGTACTTC